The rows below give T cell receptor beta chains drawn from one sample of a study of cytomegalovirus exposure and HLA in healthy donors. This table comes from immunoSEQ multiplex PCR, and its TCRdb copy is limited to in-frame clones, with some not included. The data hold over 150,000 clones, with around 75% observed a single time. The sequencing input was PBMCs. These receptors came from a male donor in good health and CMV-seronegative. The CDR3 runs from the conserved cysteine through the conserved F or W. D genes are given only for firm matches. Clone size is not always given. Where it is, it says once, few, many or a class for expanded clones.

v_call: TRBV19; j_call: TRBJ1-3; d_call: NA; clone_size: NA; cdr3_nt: TGTGCCAGTAGTATAGGGCCCCACAGGGCTGGAAACACCATATATTTT; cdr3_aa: CASSIGPHRAGNTIYF
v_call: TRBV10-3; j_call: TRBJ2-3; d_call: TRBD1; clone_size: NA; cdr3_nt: TGTGCCATCACCGGGACAGGGTGGGCAGATACGCAGTATTTT; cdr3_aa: CAITGTGWADTQYF
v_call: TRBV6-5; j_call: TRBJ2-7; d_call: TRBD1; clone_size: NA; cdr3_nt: TGTGCCAGCAGTTCGCTCGGGACAGGGATATACTTC; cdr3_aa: CASSSLGTGIYF
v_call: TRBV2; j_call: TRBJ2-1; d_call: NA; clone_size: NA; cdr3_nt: TGTGCCAGCAGTGTCGGGCGGGACTACAATGAGCAGTTCTTC; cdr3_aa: CASSVGRDYNEQFF
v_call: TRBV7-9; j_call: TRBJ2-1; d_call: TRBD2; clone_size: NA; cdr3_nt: TGTGCCAGCAGCCCCCTTACAGCGGGGGGGGACGAAGAGCAGTTCTTC; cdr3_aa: CASSPLTAGGDEEQFF
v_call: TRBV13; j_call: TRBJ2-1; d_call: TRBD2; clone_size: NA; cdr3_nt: TGTGCCAGCAGCTTAGAAAGCGGGAGGGTAGGGGCCGAGCAGTTCTTC; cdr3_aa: CASSLESGRVGAEQFF
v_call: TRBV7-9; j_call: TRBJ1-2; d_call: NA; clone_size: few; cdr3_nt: TGTTCCAGCAGCTTACCAGGGGCATCTAACTATGGCTACACCTTC; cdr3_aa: CSSSLPGASNYGYTF
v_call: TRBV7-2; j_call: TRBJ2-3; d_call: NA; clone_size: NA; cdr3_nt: TGTGCCAGCAGTACTTTAGCCGCCGAGCAGTATTTT; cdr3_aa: CASSTLAAEQYF
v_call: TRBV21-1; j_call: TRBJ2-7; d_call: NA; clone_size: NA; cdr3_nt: TGTGCCAGCAGCAAAATGCAACCGGACAGTCCTTACGAGCAGTACTTC; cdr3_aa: CASSKMQPDSPYEQYF
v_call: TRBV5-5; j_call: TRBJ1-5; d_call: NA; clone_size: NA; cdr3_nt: TGTGCCAGCAGCTGGGGGCAGGGCTCTCAGCCCCAGCATTTT; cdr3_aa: CASSWGQGSQPQHF
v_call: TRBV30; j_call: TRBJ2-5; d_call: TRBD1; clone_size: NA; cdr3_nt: TGTGCCTGGGATCAAACCGGGACAGGGGGAGGCCAGTACTTC; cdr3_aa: CAWDQTGTGGGQYF
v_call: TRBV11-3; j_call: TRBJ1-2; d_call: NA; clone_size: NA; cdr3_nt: TGTGCCAGCAGCCGAGGTTCGGGGGGGCGCAGGTATGGCTACACCTTC; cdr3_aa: CASSRGSGGRRYGYTF
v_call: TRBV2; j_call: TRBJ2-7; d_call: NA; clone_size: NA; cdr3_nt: TGTGCCAGCAGTGAGCGGACGGGCAGGGTGGTTGACGAGCAGTACTTC; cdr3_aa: CASSERTGRVVDEQYF
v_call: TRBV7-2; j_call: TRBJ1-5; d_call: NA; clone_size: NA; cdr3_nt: TGTGCCAGCAGCTTAACTAATCAGCCCCAGCATTTT; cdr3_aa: CASSLTNQPQHF
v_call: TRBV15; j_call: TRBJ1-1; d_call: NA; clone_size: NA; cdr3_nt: TGTGCCACCAGCGAGGGATCGAACACTGAAGCTTTCTTT; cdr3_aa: CATSEGSNTEAFF
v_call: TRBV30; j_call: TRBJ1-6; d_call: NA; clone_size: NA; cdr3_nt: TGTGCCTGGAGTGTCTCGGTGAATTCACCCCTCCACTTT; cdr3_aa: CAWSVSVNSPLHF
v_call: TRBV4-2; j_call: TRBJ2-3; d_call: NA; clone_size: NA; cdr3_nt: TGTGCCAGCAGCCAAGATCCCCGCGGGGGCCTAAGCACAGATACGCAGTATTTT; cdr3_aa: CASSQDPRGGLSTDTQYF
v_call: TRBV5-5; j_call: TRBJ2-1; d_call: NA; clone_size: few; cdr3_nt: TGTGCCAGCAGCTCCCCCCCTCCGGCGGGAGAGCAGTTCTTC; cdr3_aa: CASSSPPPAGEQFF
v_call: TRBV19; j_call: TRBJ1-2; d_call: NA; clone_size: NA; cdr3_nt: TGTGCCAGTAGGGCGGCGGGGCGCTATGGCTACACCTTC; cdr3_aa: CASRAAGRYGYTF
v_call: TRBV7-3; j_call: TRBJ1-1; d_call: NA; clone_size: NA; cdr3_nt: TGTGCCAGCAGCCCTGGACAGTTACAAAACACTGAAGCTTTCTTT; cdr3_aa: CASSPGQLQNTEAFF
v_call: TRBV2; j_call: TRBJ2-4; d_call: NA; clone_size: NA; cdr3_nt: TGTGCCAGCAGTGAACCGGGACAACTAGCCAAAAACATTCAGTACTTC; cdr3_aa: CASSEPGQLAKNIQYF
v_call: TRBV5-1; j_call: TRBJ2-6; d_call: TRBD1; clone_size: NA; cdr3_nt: TGCGCCAGCAGCCGGATTACAGGGGGATACGGGGCCAACGTCCTGACTTTC; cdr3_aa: CASSRITGGYGANVLTF
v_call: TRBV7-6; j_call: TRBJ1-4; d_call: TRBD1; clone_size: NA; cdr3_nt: TGTGCCAGCAGCCGAATGCCACAGGGGGCCGCAACTAATGAAAAACTGTTTTTT; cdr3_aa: CASSRMPQGAATNEKLFF
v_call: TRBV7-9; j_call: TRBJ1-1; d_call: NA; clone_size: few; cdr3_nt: TGTGCCAGCAGCTTGGGACAGAACACTGAAGCTTTCTTT; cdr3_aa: CASSLGQNTEAFF
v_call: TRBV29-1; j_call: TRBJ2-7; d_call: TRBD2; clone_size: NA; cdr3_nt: TGCAGCGTTCCATTAGCGGGGACCTACGAGCAGTACTTC; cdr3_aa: CSVPLAGTYEQYF
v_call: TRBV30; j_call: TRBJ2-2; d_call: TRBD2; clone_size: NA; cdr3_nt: TGTGCCTGGAGTGGAGGACTAGCCGCCACCGGGGAGCTGTTTTTT; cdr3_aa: CAWSGGLAATGELFF